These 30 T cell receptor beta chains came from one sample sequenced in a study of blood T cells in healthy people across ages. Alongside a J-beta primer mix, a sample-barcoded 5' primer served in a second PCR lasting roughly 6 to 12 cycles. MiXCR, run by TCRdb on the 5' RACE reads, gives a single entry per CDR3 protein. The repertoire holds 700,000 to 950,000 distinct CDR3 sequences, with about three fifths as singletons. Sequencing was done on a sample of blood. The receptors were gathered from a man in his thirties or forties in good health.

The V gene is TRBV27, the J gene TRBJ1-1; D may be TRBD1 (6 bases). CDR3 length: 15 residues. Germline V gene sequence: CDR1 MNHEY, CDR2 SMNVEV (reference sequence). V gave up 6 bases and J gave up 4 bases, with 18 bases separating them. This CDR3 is CASSIDGGASTEAFF. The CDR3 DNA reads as TGTGCCAGCAGCATTGATGGGGGGGCGAGCACTGAAGCTTTCTTT.

The CDR3 DNA is TGTGCCAGCAGTGTTACAGGGAAAGAGACCCAGTACTTC. Translated: CASSVTGKETQYF. This rearrangement joins TRBV2 to TRBJ2-5, with D possibly being TRBD1 (6 bases). CDR3 size: 13 residues. Trimming pared 4 bases from V and 3 bases from J, leaving 9 bases between. Germline lookup yields CDR1 SNHLY and CDR2 FYNNEI.

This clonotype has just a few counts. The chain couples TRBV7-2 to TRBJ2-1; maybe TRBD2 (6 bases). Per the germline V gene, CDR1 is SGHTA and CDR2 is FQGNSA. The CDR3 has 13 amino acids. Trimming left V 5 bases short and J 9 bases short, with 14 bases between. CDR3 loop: CASSGWDFGEQFF. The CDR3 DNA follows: TGTGCCAGCAGCGGATGGGACTTCGGTGAGCAGTTCTTC. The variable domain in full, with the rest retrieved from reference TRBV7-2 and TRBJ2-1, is GAGVSQSPSNKVTEKGKDVELRCDPISGHTALYWYRQSLGQGLEFLIYFQGNSAPDKSGLPSDRFSAERTGGSVSTLTIQRTQQEDSAVYLCASSGWDFGEQFFGPGTRLTVL.

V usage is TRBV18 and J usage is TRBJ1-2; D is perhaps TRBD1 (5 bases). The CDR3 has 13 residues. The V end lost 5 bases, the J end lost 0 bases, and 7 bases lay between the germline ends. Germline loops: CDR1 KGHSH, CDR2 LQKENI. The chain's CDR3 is CASSGGSNYGYTF. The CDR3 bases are TGTGCCAGCTCAGGGGGTTCTAACTATGGCTACACCTTC.

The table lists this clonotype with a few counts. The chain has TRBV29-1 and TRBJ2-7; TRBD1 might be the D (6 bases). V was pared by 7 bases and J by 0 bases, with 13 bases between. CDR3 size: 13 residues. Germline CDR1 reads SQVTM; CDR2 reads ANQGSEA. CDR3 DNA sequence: TGCAGCGCTACTACAGGGTCCTCCTACGAGCAGTACTTC. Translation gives CSATTGSSYEQYF.

CDR3 amino acids: CASSQQSSYNEQYF. As DNA, the CDR3 is TGCGCCAGCAGCCAACAAAGCTCCTACAATGAGCAGTACTTC. The chain recombines TRBV4-3 with TRBJ2-7; the D is unclear. Trimming shortened V by 2 bases and J by 7 bases, and 15 bases separated the two germline ends. Germline CDR1 LGHNA, CDR2 YSLEER. CDR3 length equals 14 residues.

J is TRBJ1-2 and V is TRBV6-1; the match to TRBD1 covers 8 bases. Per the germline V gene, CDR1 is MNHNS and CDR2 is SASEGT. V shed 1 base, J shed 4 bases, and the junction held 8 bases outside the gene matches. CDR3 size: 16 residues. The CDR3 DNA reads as TGTGCCAGCAGTGAAGTCTGGACAGGGTCCCTCTATGGCTACACCTTC. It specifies CASSEVWTGSLYGYTF.

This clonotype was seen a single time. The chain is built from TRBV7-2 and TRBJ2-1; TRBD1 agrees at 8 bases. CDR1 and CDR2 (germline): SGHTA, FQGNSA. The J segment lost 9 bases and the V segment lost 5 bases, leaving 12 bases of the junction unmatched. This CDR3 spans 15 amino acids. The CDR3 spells CASSPGTGFGGEQFF. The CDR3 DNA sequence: TGTGCCAGCAGCCCCGGGACAGGTTTCGGTGGTGAGCAGTTCTTC.

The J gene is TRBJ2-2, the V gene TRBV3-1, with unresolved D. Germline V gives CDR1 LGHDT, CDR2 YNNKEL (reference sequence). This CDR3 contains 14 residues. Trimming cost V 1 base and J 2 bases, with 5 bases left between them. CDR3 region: CASSQGSNTGELFF. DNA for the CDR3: TGTGCCAGCAGCCAAGGATCAAACACCGGGGAGCTGTTTTTT.

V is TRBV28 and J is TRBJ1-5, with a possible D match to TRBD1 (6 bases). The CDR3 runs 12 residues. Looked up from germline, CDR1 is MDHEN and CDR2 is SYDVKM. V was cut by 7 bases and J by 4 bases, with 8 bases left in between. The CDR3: CASNDRNQPQHF. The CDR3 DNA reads TGTGCCAGCAATGACAGGAATCAGCCCCAGCATTTT.

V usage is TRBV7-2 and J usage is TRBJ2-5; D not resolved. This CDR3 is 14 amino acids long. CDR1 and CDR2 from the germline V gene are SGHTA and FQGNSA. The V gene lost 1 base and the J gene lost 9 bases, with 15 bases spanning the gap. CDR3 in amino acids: CASSLEFLGWAQYF. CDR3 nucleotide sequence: TGTGCCAGCAGCTTAGAATTCTTAGGCTGGGCCCAGTACTTC.

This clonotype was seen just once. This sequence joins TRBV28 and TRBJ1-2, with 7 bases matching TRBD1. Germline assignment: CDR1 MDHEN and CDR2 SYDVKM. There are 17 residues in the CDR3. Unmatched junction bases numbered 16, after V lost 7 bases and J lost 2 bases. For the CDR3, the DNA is TGTGCCAGCAAGGACCTCAGGGGGGCAAGAGGGAACTATGGCTACACCTTC. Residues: CASKDLRGARGNYGYTF.

For the CDR3, the DNA is TGCGCCAGCAGCCAAGAGGCTGGGTTTGGCTACACCTTC. It is translated as CASSQEAGFGYTF. J is TRBJ1-2 and V is TRBV4-1, with D unclear. The germline CDR1 and CDR2 sequences are MGHRA and YSYEKL. V dropped 0 bases and J dropped 7 bases, with 9 bases sitting between them. This CDR3 spans 13 amino acids.

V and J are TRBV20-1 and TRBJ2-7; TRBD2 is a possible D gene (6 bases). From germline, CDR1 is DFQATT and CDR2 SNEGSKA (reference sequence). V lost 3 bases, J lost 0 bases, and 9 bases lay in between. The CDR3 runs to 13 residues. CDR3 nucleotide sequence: TGCAGTGCTAGGGAGGGAGGCTCCTACGAGCAGTACTTC. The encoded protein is CSAREGGSYEQYF.

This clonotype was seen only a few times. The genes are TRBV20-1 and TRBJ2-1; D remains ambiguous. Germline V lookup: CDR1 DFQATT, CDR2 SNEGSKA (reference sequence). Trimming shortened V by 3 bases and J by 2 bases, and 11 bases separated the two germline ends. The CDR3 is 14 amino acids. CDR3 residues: CSASSSPPYNEQFF. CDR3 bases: TGCAGTGCTAGTAGTAGCCCTCCCTACAATGAGCAGTTCTTC.

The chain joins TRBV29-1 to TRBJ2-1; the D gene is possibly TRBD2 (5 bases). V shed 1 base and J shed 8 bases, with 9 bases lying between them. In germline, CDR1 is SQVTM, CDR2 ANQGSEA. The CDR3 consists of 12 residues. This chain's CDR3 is CSVEGVAHEQFF. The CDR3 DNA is TGCAGCGTTGAAGGGGTAGCGCATGAGCAGTTCTTC.

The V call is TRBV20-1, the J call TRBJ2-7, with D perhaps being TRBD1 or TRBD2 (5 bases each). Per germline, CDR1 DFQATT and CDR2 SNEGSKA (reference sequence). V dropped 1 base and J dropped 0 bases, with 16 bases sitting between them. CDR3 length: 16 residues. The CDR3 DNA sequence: TGCAGTGCTAGAGGCCCGGGGACGGACGTCTCCTACGAGCAGTACTTC. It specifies CSARGPGTDVSYEQYF.

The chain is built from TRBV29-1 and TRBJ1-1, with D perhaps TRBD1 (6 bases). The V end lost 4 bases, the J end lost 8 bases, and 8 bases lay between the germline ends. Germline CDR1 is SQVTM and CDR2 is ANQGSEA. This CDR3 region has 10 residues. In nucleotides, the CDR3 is TGCAGCGTTGGAGGGGGGGAAGCTTTCTTT. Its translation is CSVGGGEAFF.

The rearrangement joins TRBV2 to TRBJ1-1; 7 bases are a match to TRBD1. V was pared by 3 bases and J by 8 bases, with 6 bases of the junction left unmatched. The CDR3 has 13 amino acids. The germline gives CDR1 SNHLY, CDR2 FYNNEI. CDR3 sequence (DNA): TGTGCCAGCAGTGACACAGGGGCCCTAGAAGCTTTCTTT. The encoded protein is CASSDTGALEAFF.

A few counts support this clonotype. CDR3 sequence (DNA): TGTGCCAGCAGCCAAGATATGGTCCATAGCGGGGTAAAACAAGAGACCCAGTACTTC. It specifies CASSQDMVHSGVKQETQYF. The chain joins TRBV4-2 to TRBJ2-5, with 8 bases fitting TRBD2. Germline V gives CDR1 LGHNA, CDR2 YNFKEQ. The CDR3 has 19 amino acids. After removal of 0 bases from V and 2 bases from J, the junction contained 14 bases not matched to a gene.

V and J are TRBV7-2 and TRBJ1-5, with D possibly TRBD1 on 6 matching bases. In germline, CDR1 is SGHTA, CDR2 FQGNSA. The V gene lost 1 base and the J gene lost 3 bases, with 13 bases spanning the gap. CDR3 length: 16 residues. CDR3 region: CASSLGTAQTNQPQHF. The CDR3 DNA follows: TGTGCCAGCAGCTTAGGGACAGCCCAAACCAATCAGCCCCAGCATTTT.

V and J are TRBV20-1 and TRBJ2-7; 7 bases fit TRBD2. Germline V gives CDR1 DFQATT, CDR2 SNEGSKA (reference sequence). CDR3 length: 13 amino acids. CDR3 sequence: CSGGGRGGYEQYF. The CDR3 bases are TGCAGCGGAGGCGGCCGGGGAGGGTACGAGCAGTACTTC.

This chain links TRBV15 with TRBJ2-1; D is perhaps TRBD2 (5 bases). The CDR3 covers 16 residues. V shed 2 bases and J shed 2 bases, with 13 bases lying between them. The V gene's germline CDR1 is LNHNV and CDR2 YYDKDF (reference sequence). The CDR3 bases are TGTGCCACCAGCAGATCGTCTAGTAGCGCCTACAATGAGCAGTTCTTC. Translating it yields CATSRSSSSAYNEQFF.

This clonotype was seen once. As DNA, the CDR3 is TGTGCCTGCTCGACAGGGGGACGGTACGAGCAGTACTTC. Translated: CACSTGGRYEQYF. V usage is TRBV7-2 and J usage is TRBJ2-7, with 9 positions matching TRBD1. The germline V gene has CDR1 SGHTA and CDR2 FQGNSA. V trimming: 11 bases; J trimming: 4 bases; junction bases outside the gene matches: 9. The CDR3 spans 13 residues.

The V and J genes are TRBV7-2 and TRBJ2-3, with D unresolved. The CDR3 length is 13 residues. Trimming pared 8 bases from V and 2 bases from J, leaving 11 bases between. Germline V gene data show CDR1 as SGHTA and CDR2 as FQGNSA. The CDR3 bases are TGTGCCAGCGCGAGGAGATTCACAGATACGCAGTATTTT. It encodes CASARRFTDTQYF.

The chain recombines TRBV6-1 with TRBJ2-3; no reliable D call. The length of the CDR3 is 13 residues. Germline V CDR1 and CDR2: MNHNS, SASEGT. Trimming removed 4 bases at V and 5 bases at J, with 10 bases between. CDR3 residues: CASSGMGRDTQYF. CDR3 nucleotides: TGTGCCAGCAGTGGGATGGGTCGAGATACGCAGTATTTT.

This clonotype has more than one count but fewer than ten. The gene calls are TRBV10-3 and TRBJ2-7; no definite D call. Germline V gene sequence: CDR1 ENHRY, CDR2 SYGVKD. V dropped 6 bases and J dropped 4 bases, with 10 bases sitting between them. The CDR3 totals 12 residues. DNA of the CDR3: TGTGCCATCAGCGGTTCTAGTTACGAGCAGTACTTC. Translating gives CAISGSSYEQYF.

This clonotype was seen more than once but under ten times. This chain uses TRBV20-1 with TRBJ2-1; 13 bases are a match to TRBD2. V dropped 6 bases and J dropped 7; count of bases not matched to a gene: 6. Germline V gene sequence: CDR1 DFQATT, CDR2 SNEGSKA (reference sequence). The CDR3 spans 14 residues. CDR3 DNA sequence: TGCAGTGCCGAACTAGCGGGAGGGCGGAATGAGCAGTTCTTC. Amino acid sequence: CSAELAGGRNEQFF.

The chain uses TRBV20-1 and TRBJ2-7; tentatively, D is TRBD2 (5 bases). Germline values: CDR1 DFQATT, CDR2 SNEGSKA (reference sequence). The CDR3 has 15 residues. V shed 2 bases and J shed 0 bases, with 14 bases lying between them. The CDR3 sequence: CSARYRDPSSYEQYF. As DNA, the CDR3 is TGCAGTGCTAGATATCGGGATCCCAGCTCCTACGAGCAGTACTTC.

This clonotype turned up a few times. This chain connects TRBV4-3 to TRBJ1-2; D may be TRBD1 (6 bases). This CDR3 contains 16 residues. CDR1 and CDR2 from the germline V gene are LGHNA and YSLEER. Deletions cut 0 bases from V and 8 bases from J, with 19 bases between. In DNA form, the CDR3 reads TGCGCCAGCAGCCAAGATTTAGGAGGGGGGATCCCCGGCTACACCTTC. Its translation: CASSQDLGGGIPGYTF.